This entry lists 18 T cell receptor beta chains sequenced from one sample in a study of blood T cells in healthy people across ages. Primers used in a second PCR of roughly 6 to 11 cycles were a sample-barcoded 5' primer and a J-beta primer mix. Via MiXCR, TCRdb re-called the 5' RACE reads, giving one row per CDR3 protein. The table records 1.5 million to 2 million distinct CDR3 sequences, roughly 50% of them present only once. The specimen was blood. These receptors came from a middle-aged woman in good health.

V is TRBV4-1 and J is TRBJ2-5; TRBD1 matches 8 bases. This CDR3 has 17 amino acids. In germline, CDR1 is MGHRA, CDR2 YSYEKL. The J segment lost 11 bases and the V segment lost 1 base, leaving 18 bases of the junction unmatched. CDR3 region: CASSQGAGGADYNEQYF. DNA for the CDR3: TGCGCCAGCAGCCAAGGGGCAGGGGGCGCGGATTACAATGAGCAGTACTTC.

The rearrangement joins TRBV7-6 to TRBJ2-5; D tentatively fits TRBD1 or TRBD2 (5 bases each). Germline CDR1 and CDR2: SGHVS and FNYEAQ. Trimming pared 5 bases from V and 5 bases from J, leaving 15 bases between. The CDR3 has 14 residues. The CDR3 loop is CASSPGRTGETQYF. The CDR3 nucleotides read TGTGCCAGCAGCCCGGGACGCACGGGGGAGACCCAGTACTTC.

The chain joins TRBV20-1 to TRBJ1-2; unclear D gene. CDR1 and CDR2 from the germline V gene are DFQATT and SNEGSKA (reference sequence). The CDR3 length is 13 residues. V gave up 3 bases and J gave up 4 bases, with 12 bases separating them. The CDR3 coding sequence is TGCAGTGCTAGGGACCACGCTATCTATGGCTACACCTTC. This gives the protein CSARDHAIYGYTF.

CDR3 region: CASVPGVNTEAFF. CDR3 nucleotide sequence: TGTGCCAGTGTCCCGGGGGTGAACACTGAAGCTTTCTTT. The J gene is TRBJ1-1, the V gene TRBV19; tentative D call: TRBD1 (5 bases). Germline V gene lookup returns CDR1 LNHDA and CDR2 SQIVND (reference sequence). The CDR3 contains 13 residues. Trimming shortened V by 8 bases and J by 0 bases, and 10 bases separated the two germline ends. Full variable domain (missing parts from reference TRBV19 and TRBJ1-1): DGGITQSPKYLFRKEGQNVTLSCEQNLNHDAMYWYRQDPGQGLRLIYYSQIVNDFQKGDIAEGYSVSREKKESFPLTVTSAQKNPTAFYLCASVPGVNTEAFFGQGTRLTVV.

The CDR3 reads CATSPGGDQETQYF. The CDR3 region has the DNA TGTGCCACCAGCCCGGGGGGGGATCAAGAGACCCAGTACTTC. This chain links TRBV24-1 with TRBJ2-5, with 8 bases aligning to TRBD2. V was pared by 7 bases and J by 2 bases, with 5 bases of the junction left unmatched. The CDR3 consists of 14 residues. Germline V gene sequence: CDR1 KGHDR, CDR2 SFDVKD.

The rearrangement joins TRBV9 to TRBJ1-4, with 9 bases lining up with TRBD1. Unmatched junction bases numbered 4, after V lost 4 bases and J lost 12 bases. The CDR3 loop spans 12 amino acids. Germline V gene sequence: CDR1 SGDLS, CDR2 YYNGEE. CDR3 residues: CASSRTGEELFF. The CDR3 nucleotides read TGTGCCAGCAGCCGGACAGGGGAAGAACTGTTTTTT.

This chain uses TRBV29-1 with TRBJ2-2; possibly TRBD1 for D (6 bases). The CDR3 extends over 14 amino acids. V was pared by 8 bases and J by 0 bases, with 13 bases between. Germline CDR1 is SQVTM and CDR2 is ANQGSEA. The CDR3 here is CSFRRDTNTGELFF. The CDR3, as DNA: TGCAGCTTTAGACGGGACACGAACACCGGGGAGCTGTTTTTT.

The sample holds a few counts of this clonotype. The rearrangement links TRBV7-9 to TRBJ2-1; D unclear. CDR1 and CDR2 from the germline V gene are SEHNR and FQNEAQ (reference sequence). The CDR3 is 14 amino acids. The V gene lost 5 bases and the J gene lost 5 bases, with 13 bases spanning the gap. The CDR3 protein is CASSLLDVNNEQFF. Written as DNA, the CDR3 is TGTGCCAGCAGCCTCCTGGACGTCAACAATGAGCAGTTCTTC.

The rearrangement joins TRBV15 to TRBJ1-6; possible D gene TRBD1, 5 bases. The CDR3 contains 16 residues. In germline, CDR1 is LNHNV, CDR2 YYDKDF (reference sequence). Trimming removed 0 bases from V and 7 bases from J, with 13 bases in between. CDR3 nucleotide sequence: TGTGCCACCAGCAGAGATAGGCAGGGCGGCAATTCACCCCTCCACTTT. The encoded protein is CATSRDRQGGNSPLHF.

In nucleotides, the CDR3 is TGTGCCAGCACCCGACGGGGGGAGGAGCAGTTCTTC. Translated: CASTRRGEEQFF. The chain uses TRBV6-6 and TRBJ2-1; 7 nucleotides agree with TRBD2. CDR1 and CDR2 (germline): MNHNY, SVGAGI (reference sequence). Unmatched junction bases numbered 7, after V lost 7 bases and J lost 10 bases. The CDR3 loop spans 12 amino acids.

This clonotype turned up a few times. The chain carries TRBV6-2 or TRBV6-3 and TRBJ2-1, with D perhaps TRBD1 or TRBD2 (5 bases each). CDR1 is MNHEY, CDR2 SVGEGT, per germline. Trimming removed 4 bases from V and 8 bases from J, with 21 bases in between. The CDR3 spans 16 residues. Written as DNA, the CDR3 is TGTGCCAGCAGTTCCCGGGGCCAAGGCCCAAAATATGAGCAGTTCTTC. Its protein is CASSSRGQGPKYEQFF.

The chain carries TRBV29-1 and TRBJ2-7; no clear D. Trimming took off 4 bases at V and 2 bases at J, with 12 bases between the two ends. The CDR3 is made up of 13 amino acids. The germline V gene encodes CDR1 SQVTM and CDR2 ANQGSEA. Here the CDR3 reads CSVVVRFTYEQYF. Here the CDR3 DNA reads TGCAGCGTTGTGGTTAGATTTACCTACGAGCAGTACTTC.

This clonotype was observed a handful of times. The CDR3 here is CASSLSPGTLVKTQYF. The CDR3 DNA sequence: TGTGCCAGCAGTTTATCACCCGGGACACTGGTGAAGACCCAGTACTTC. The gene calls are TRBV6-2 or TRBV6-3 and TRBJ2-7; possible D gene TRBD1, 6 bases. The J call is uncertain, as TRBJ2-5 better fits the DNA end. This CDR3 has 16 residues. The germline V gene encodes CDR1 MNHEY and CDR2 SVGEGT.

The chain links TRBV6-1 to TRBJ2-7; a weak D match, TRBD1 (6 bases). Deletions cut 6 bases from V and 5 bases from J, with 14 bases between. The CDR3 totals 13 residues. Germline V gene data show CDR1 as MNHNS and CDR2 as SASEGT. DNA for the CDR3: TGTGCCAGCAGGAACAGGGTTTTGGACGAGCAGTACTTC. This gives the protein CASRNRVLDEQYF.

Turning to this clonotype: At one end, the junction sequence differs from germline, possibly due to a read error. This rearrangement joins TRBV5-6 to TRBJ2-5; D gene unclear. The CDR3 consists of 12 residues. Germline V gives CDR1 SGHDT, CDR2 YYEEEE. The CDR3 DNA follows: TGTGCCAGCAGCTTGAACAAAGAGGCCCAGTACTTC. Translation gives CASSLNKEAQYF.

CDR3 in amino acids: CSVSSGGASSYNEQYF. The CDR3 region has the DNA TGCAGTGTATCTAGCGGGGGGGCCAGCTCCTACAATGAGCAGTACTTC. V and J are TRBV20-1 and TRBJ2-5; 12 bases match TRBD2. CDR1 and CDR2 (germline): DFQATT, SNEGSKA (reference sequence). J was trimmed by 11 bases and V by 7 bases; bases with no gene match: 20. This CDR3 contains 16 residues.

There are many counts of this clonotype. The genes are TRBV7-8 and TRBJ2-7, with D maybe TRBD1 (5 bases). The CDR3 length is 15 residues. Germline CDR1 reads SGHVS; CDR2 reads FQNEAQ. With 8 bases removed from V and 5 bases from J, the gap between germline ends came to 22 bases. In nucleotides, the CDR3 is TGTGCCAGCGCAGCTTCGGTCAGGGTTCGGAACGAGCAGTACTTC. Its protein product is CASAASVRVRNEQYF.

The J gene is TRBJ2-1, the V gene TRBV6-2 or TRBV6-3, with D maybe TRBD1 (5 bases). CDR3 length equals 14 residues. From germline, CDR1 is MNHEY and CDR2 SVGEGT. Trimming shortened V by 4 bases and J by 6 bases, and 13 bases separated the two germline ends. The CDR3 is CASSSIGATNEQFF. The CDR3 coding sequence is TGTGCCAGCAGTTCTATAGGGGCAACCAATGAGCAGTTCTTC.